A selection of T cell receptor beta chains follows, all from one sample in a study of beta chain features in type 1 diabetes. Only in-frame clones appear in the TCRdb table, and some are missing; sequencing was by immunoSEQ multiplex PCR. This table holds a few hundred thousand clones, around 13% found once. The sample was central memory CD4+ T cells from blood. The receptor set was obtained from a man under 40 in good health. The CDR3 runs from the conserved cysteine through the conserved F or W. The D gene is left open where the match is weak. Rows give clone size only sometimes, using once, few, many, or a class for an expanded clone.

V	length	J	D	size	DNA	CDR3
TRBV2	16	TRBJ2-3	TRBD2	-	TGTGCCAGCAGAAGCGGGACTAGCGGACACACAGATACGCAGTATTTT	CASRSGTSGHTDTQYF
TRBV11-2	14	TRBJ1-1	-	-	TGTGCCAGCAGCTTAGAATGGAGGGAGGCTGAAGCTTTCTTT	CASSLEWREAEAFF
TRBV14	17	TRBJ2-1	TRBD2	-	TGTGCCAGCAGCCAACGGGTGGGGGCGGGAGGTCATCATGAGCAGTTCTTC	CASSQRVGAGGHHEQFF
TRBV5-4	16	TRBJ1-1	-	few	TGTGCCAGCAGCTACCCTAGGGGATCCATGAACACTGAAGCTTTCTTT	CASSYPRGSMNTEAFF
TRBV27	15	TRBJ1-1	-	-	TGTGCCACCAGCCGCGGGGGTAGGGCGAGGACTGAAGCTTTCTTT	CATSRGGRARTEAFF
TRBV10-3	18	TRBJ1-1	TRBD1	many	TGTGCCATCAAGGCAGGGGGCATAGGCTTAGGGACGGACACTGAAGCTTTCTTT	CAIKAGGIGLGTDTEAFF
TRBV21-1	13	TRBJ2-3	-	-	TGTGCCAGCAGCAAATCAGGCACAGATACGCAGTATTTT	CASSKSGTDTQYF
TRBV29-1	15	TRBJ1-2	TRBD1	-	TGCAGCGCCACAGGGACAGAGGGACTTACCCATGGCTACACCTTC	CSATGTEGLTHGYTF
TRBV2	13	TRBJ2-5	-	-	TGTGCCAGTCAGAGATCCTTACAAGAGACCCAGTACTTC	CASQRSLQETQYF
TRBV19	13	TRBJ2-3	-	few	TGTGCCAGTAGCTTGTTCGGGGAGGCTACGCAGTATTTT	CASSLFGEATQYF
TRBV19	14	TRBJ2-7	-	few	TGTGCCAGTAGTCACCGGGACACAGCCTACGAGCAGTACTTC	CASSHRDTAYEQYF
TRBV5-1	13	TRBJ2-5	-	few	TGCGCCACACGAGAGGGGGTCCAAGAGACCCAGTACTTC	CATREGVQETQYF
TRBV10-3	13	TRBJ1-1	-	few	TGTGCCATCGACCGCGGGGGGAACACTGAAGCTTTCTTT	CAIDRGGNTEAFF
TRBV4-1	15	TRBJ2-7	-	-	TGCGCCAGCAGCCAAGATTTCCGGTTTAGGGGTGAGCAGTACTTC	CASSQDFRFRGEQYF
TRBV7-3	17	TRBJ2-1	TRBD2	-	TGTGCCAGCAGCCCCGACCTGACTAGCGGCCCCTACAATGAGCAGTTCTTC	CASSPDLTSGPYNEQFF
TRBV11-2	15	TRBJ2-3	-	few	TGTGCCAGCAGCCGAGAGGTGGCGGGCACAGATACGCAGTATTTT	CASSREVAGTDTQYF
TRBV12-5	16	TRBJ1-1	-	few	TGTGCTAGTGGTTGGGCCCGGTACGGAGGTGGGGTTGAAGCTTTCTTT	CASGWARYGGGVEAFF
TRBV10-3	13	TRBJ2-5	-	few	TGTGCCATCAGTGACGGTGGGGGGGAGACCCAGTACTTC	CAISDGGGETQYF
TRBV9	13	TRBJ2-2	-	-	TGTGCCAGCAGCCATAACTTGGACGGGGAGCTGTTTTTT	CASSHNLDGELFF
TRBV5-6	16	TRBJ1-5	-	-	TGTGCCAGCAGCCTGGGGACCAGGCTCCAGGGTGGGCCCCAGCATTTT	CASSLGTRLQGGPQHF
TRBV7-2	14	TRBJ2-2	-	few	TGTGCCAGCAGCTTAGGGATAAACACCGGGGAGCTGTTTTTT	CASSLGINTGELFF
TRBV10-3	14	TRBJ1-5	-	many	TGTGCCATCAGTGGGGGAGATGGGCGTCAGCCCCAGCATTTT	CAISGGDGRQPQHF
TRBV2	14	TRBJ1-5	-	-	TGTGCCAGCAGTGGGTCCCCATCGTATCAGCCCCAGCATTTT	CASSGSPSYQPQHF
TRBV19	13	TRBJ2-7	-	-	TGTGCCATAGTGCGTCAGGGTTTCCGCGAGCAGTACTTC	CAIVRQGFREQYF
TRBV6-4	12	TRBJ2-1	-	-	TGTGCCAGCACGGGGTTGTACAATGAGCAGTTCTTC	CASTGLYNEQFF
TRBV5-1	17	TRBJ2-2	TRBD1	-	TGCGCCAGCAGCCCGAGACCGACAGGGGGAGGGACCGGGGAGCTGTTTTTT	CASSPRPTGGGTGELFF
TRBV6-5	12	TRBJ1-5	-	few	TGTGCCAGCAGTGAAGGTGGGACGCCCCAGCATTTT	CASSEGGTPQHF
TRBV5-1	16	TRBJ2-3	-	few	TGCGCCAGCAGCTTGGTCGCGGGTTCTAGCACAGATACGCAGTATTTT	CASSLVAGSSTDTQYF
TRBV14	15	TRBJ2-5	TRBD1	few	TGTGCCAGCAGCCATCGAGGGACAGTCCAAGAGACCCAGTACTTC	CASSHRGTVQETQYF
TRBV4-1	17	TRBJ2-1	-	few	TGCGCCAGCAGCCAGTCGGGACCGTTGGGTCGAGGCAATGAGCAGTTCTTC	CASSQSGPLGRGNEQFF
TRBV7-2	13	TRBJ2-7	-	-	TGTGCCAGCAGCTTGGGGGTAGGTTACGAGCAGTACTTC	CASSLGVGYEQYF
TRBV4-3	15	TRBJ2-5	TRBD1	-	TGCGCCAGCAGCCGGAGGACAGGGGGCACTGAGACCCAGTACTTC	CASSRRTGGTETQYF
TRBV9	16	TRBJ2-7	-	-	TGTGCCAGCAGCGTAAGACAGAGTTCGGGCTCCTACGAGCAGTACTTC	CASSVRQSSGSYEQYF
TRBV4-2	15	TRBJ2-1	TRBD2	-	TGTGCCAGCAGCTCGGGACTAGCGGGAATCGATGAGCAGTTCTTC	CASSSGLAGIDEQFF
TRBV5-1	14	TRBJ1-2	TRBD1	few	TGCGCCAGCAGCACCGGACAGGGGGCCTATGGCTACACCTTC	CASSTGQGAYGYTF
TRBV7-2	11	TRBJ2-5	-	-	TGTGCCAGCAGGACAACGGAGACCCAGTACTTC	CASRTTETQYF
TRBV5-6	14	TRBJ1-2	TRBD1	few	TGTGCCAGCAGCTCCGGACAGGAAATCTATGGCTACACCTTC	CASSSGQEIYGYTF
TRBV7-8	13	TRBJ1-1	-	few	TGTGCCAGCAGCGCCAAGTTGAACACTGAAGCTTTCTTT	CASSAKLNTEAFF
TRBV11-2	15	TRBJ2-3	-	many	TGTGCCAGCAGTTTGGGGACTGCTAGCACAGATACGCAGTATTTT	CASSLGTASTDTQYF
TRBV6-5	15	TRBJ2-2	-	-	TGTGCCAGCAGTTACTCCGGACCTAACACCGGGGAGCTGTTTTTT	CASSYSGPNTGELFF
TRBV5-6	14	TRBJ2-2	-	-	TGTGCCACCACAGAGGGATTGAACACCGGGGAGCTGTTTTTT	CATTEGLNTGELFF
TRBV7-8	11	TRBJ2-1	-	few	TGTGCCAGCAGCTTAGGACAGAAGCAGTTCTTC	CASSLGQKQFF
TRBV7-7	14	TRBJ1-4	-	-	TGTGCCAGCAGCTTAGGACGGTTGAATGAAAAACTGTTTTTT	CASSLGRLNEKLFF
TRBV7-3	14	TRBJ2-5	-	few	TGTGCCAGCAGCTTAGTTGACCAACAAGAGACCCAGTACTTC	CASSLVDQQETQYF
TRBV5-6	15	TRBJ2-1	-	few	TGTGCCAGCAGCTTCGGCTCCCTGGGCTACAATGAGCAGTTCTTC	CASSFGSLGYNEQFF
TRBV7-9	13	TRBJ2-3	-	few	TGTGCCAGCCACGGGGGATACACAGATACGCAGTATTTT	CASHGGYTDTQYF
TRBV4-1	16	TRBJ2-1	-	few	TGCGCCAGCAGCCCTGGGCCAGGGACGTACTCCAATGAGCAGTTCTTC	CASSPGPGTYSNEQFF
TRBV7-2	13	TRBJ1-2	TRBD1	few	TGTGCCAGCAGCCCGGCAGGAGGGGGCGGCTACACCTTC	CASSPAGGGGYTF
TRBV6-5	13	TRBJ1-6	TRBD1	-	TGTGCCAGCAGCGGACAGGGTCGATCACCCCTCCACTTT	CASSGQGRSPLHF